This T cell receptor beta chain was identified in a study of control samples from healthy donors and cancer patients. The CDR3 is 16 amino acids. The V gene's germline CDR1 is MNHNY and CDR2 SVGAGI (reference sequence). The ends lost 0 bases at V and 2 bases at J; junction bases unmatched: 2. Generated by immunoSEQ multiplex PCR, the TCRdb table keeps only in-frame clones and is missing some. Found here are 35,000 to 45,000 clones, less than 85% of them singletons; the top ten hold roughly 44%. The chain employs TRBV6-6 and TRBJ1-3, with 9 bases matching TRBD1. Sequencing was carried out using blood. The TCR was taken from a man between 60 and 75 years old in good health. The CDR3 protein is CASSYSDRGTGNTIYF. CDR3 nucleotide sequence: TGTGCCAGCAGTTACTCGGACAGGGGTACTGGAAACACCATATATTTT.